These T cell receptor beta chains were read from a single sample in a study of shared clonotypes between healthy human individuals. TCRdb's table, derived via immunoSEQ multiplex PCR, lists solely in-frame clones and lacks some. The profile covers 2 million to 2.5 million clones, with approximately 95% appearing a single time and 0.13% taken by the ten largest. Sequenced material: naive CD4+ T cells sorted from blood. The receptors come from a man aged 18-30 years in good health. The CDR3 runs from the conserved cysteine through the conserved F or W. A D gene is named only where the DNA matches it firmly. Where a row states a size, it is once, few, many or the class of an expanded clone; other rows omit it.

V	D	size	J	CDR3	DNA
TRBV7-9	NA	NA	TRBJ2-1	CASNLGSAIHYNEQFF	TGTGCCAGCAATCTAGGGAGCGCGATCCACTACAATGAGCAGTTCTTC
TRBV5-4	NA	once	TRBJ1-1	CASKPDVNTEAFF	TGTGCCAGTAAACCGGACGTGAACACTGAAGCTTTCTTT
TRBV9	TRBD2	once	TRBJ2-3	CASSPRTSGRALATQYF	TGTGCCAGCAGCCCGAGGACTAGCGGGAGGGCCTTGGCGACGCAGTATTTT
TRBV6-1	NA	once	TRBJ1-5	CASSVRTGIFGNQPQHF	TGTGCCAGCAGTGTTCGAACAGGGATCTTTGGCAATCAGCCCCAGCATTTT
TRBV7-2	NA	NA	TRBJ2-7	CASSLHVGRGEQYF	TGTGCCAGCAGCTTACATGTAGGCAGGGGCGAGCAGTACTTC
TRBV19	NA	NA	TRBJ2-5	CASSSSRVETQYF	TGTGCCAGTAGTTCGTCCAGAGTAGAGACCCAGTACTTC
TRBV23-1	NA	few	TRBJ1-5	CASSQSGTEDSNQPQHF	TGCGCCAGCAGTCAATCTGGGACGGAAGATAGCAATCAGCCCCAGCATTTT
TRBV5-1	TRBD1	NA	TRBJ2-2	CASRSGTGLNTGELFF	TGCGCCAGCCGATCCGGGACAGGTCTGAACACCGGGGAGCTGTTTTTT
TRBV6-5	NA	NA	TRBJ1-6	CASSYGVNSPLHF	TGTGCCAGCAGTTACGGGGTCAATTCACCCCTCCACTTT
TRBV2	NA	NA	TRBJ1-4	CASSVRVKLFF	TGTGCCAGCAGTGTGAGGGTAAAACTGTTTTTT
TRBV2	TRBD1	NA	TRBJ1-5	CASSEGDSTNQPQHF	TGTGCCAGCAGTGAGGGGGACAGTACTAATCAGCCCCAGCATTTT
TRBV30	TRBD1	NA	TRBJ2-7	CAWSVDRGDEQYF	TGTGCCTGGAGTGTAGACAGGGGGGACGAGCAGTACTTC
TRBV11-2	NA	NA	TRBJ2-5	CASSLDRRAQETQYF	TGTGCCAGCAGCTTAGATAGAAGGGCCCAAGAGACCCAGTACTTC
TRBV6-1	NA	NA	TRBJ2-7	CASSETGTFLQGEQYF	TGTGCCAGCAGTGAAACGGGAACGTTCCTCCAAGGCGAGCAGTACTTC
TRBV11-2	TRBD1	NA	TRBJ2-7	CASSRGQGSYEQYF	TGTGCCAGCAGCCGAGGACAGGGGTCCTACGAGCAGTACTTC
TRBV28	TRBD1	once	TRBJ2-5	CASRSNRGLQETQYF	TGTGCCAGCAGGTCTAACAGGGGCCTCCAAGAGACCCAGTACTTC
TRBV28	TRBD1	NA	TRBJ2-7	CATRTGGLSSEQYF	TGTGCCACCAGGACAGGGGGCCTCTCATCCGAGCAGTACTTC
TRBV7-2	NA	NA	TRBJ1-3	CASSRSSGNTIYF	TGTGCCAGCAGCCGCTCCTCTGGAAACACCATATATTTT